The source of this T cell receptor beta chain is a study of cytomegalovirus exposure and HLA in healthy donors. Study observations and caveats: Most subjects had HLA-A and HLA-B alleles reportedly predicted accurately by TCR beta sequences.

Points on this clone: The antigen is unknown.

CDR1 and CDR2 from the germline V gene are GTSNPN and SVGIG (reference sequence). Trimming shortened V by 0 bases and J by 0 bases, and 9 bases separated the two germline ends. This CDR3 comprises 15 residues. The PCR was carried out with 60 Vbeta primers and 13 Jbeta primers. The protocol was immunoSEQ multiplex PCR, while the TCRdb copy is restricted to in-frame clones and leaves out a portion. Of around 140,000 clones listed, over 60% are singletons. Sequenced input: PBMCs. This receptor was taken from a male donor in good health and CMV-seropositive. J is TRBJ1-5 and V is TRBV30; possibly TRBD1 for D (6 bases). CDR3 DNA: TGTGCCTGGAGTGTACAACAGGGTAGCAATCAGCCCCAGCATTTT. Translating gives CAWSVQQGSNQPQHF. The full variable domain, its missing parts supplied by reference TRBV30 and TRBJ1-5, is SQTIHQWPATLVQPVGSPLSLECTVEGTSNPNLYWYRQAAGRGLQLLFYSVGIGQISSEVPQNLSASRPQDRQFILSSKKLLLSDSGFYLCAWSVQQGSNQPQHFGDGTRLSIL.